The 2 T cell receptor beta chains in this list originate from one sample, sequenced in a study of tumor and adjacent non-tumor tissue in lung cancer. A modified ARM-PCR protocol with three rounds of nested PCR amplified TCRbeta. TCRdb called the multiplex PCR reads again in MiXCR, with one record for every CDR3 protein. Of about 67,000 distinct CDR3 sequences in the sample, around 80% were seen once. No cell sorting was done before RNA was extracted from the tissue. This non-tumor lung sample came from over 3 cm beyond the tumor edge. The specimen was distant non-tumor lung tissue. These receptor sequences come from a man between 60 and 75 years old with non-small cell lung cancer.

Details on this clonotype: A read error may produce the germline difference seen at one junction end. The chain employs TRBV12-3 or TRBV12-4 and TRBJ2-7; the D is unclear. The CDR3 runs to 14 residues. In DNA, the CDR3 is TGTGTCAGCAATTTTCTTGGAAGCTCCTACGAGCAGTACTTC. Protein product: CVSNFLGSSYEQYF.

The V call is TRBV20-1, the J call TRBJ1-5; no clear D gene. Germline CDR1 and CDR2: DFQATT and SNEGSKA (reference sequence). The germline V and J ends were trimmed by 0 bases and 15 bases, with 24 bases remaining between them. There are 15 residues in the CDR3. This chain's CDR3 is CSARDLGRIRQPGHF. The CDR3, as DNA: TGCAGTGCTAGAGATCTTGGCAGAATCAGGCAGCCCGGGCATTTT.